Below are 24 T cell receptor beta chains sequenced from a single sample in a study of T cell clusters in autoimmune cytopenias. TRB was amplified by touch-down multiplex PCR, primer pools A and B combined. TCRdb re-called the multiplex PCR reads and shows each CDR3 protein once, DNA omitted. This sample's clone table lists 3,900 or so distinct CDR3 sequences. Each sample's input was 250 to 300 ng genomic DNA, about 38,000 genome equivalents. The sample comprised peripheral blood. These receptors were taken from a human donor with an autoimmune cytopenia or autoimmune hepatitis (not recorded which).

This chain joins TRBV19 and TRBJ2-7. CDR1 is LNHDA, CDR2 SQIVND, per germline (reference sequence). This CDR3 comprises 14 residues. The CDR3 is CASSIELTTYEQYF.

The rearrangement joins TRBV30 to TRBJ2-5. Germline loops: CDR1 GTSNPN, CDR2 SVGIG (reference sequence). The CDR3 is 11 amino acids. CDR3 residues: CAWRRMETQYF.

The rearrangement links TRBV6-2 or TRBV6-3 to TRBJ2-1; TCRdb returns TRBD1, unconfirmable since there is no DNA. The CDR3 has 17 amino acids. The V gene's germline CDR1 is MNHEY and CDR2 SVGEGT. This CDR3 is CASSYQYRQAQGNEQFF.

This clonotype registers medium-sized by frequency. The chain recombines TRBV6-5 with TRBJ2-5; with no DNA, the TCRdb D assignment of TRBD2 cannot be verified. There are 14 residues in the CDR3. Germline V gives CDR1 MNHEY, CDR2 SVGAGI. CDR3 protein: CASRIAGGLETQYF.

The V call is TRBV12-3 or TRBV12-4, the J call TRBJ1-6; the D call from TCRdb, TRBD1, cannot be confirmed without DNA. The CDR3 extends over 15 amino acids. CDR3 protein: CASSLATQGVAALHF.

This clonotype is classed as medium-sized (0.01 to 0.1%) by frequency. This chain uses TRBV20-1 with TRBJ2-5; the D call of TRBD2 rests on TCRdb alone, since no DNA is present to check it. The CDR3 contains 14 residues. Germline V gives CDR1 DFQATT, CDR2 SNEGSKA (reference sequence). The CDR3 here is CSARGLAGWGTQYF.

The chain employs TRBV19 and TRBJ2-1; TCRdb gives TRBD1 as the D gene, but with no DNA this cannot be confirmed. The length of the CDR3 is 15 residues. CDR1 and CDR2 (germline): LNHDA, SQIVND (reference sequence). The CDR3 is CASSIVAGDNNEQFF.

Its frequency marks this clonotype as medium-sized (0.01 to 0.1%). This chain uses TRBV12-3 or TRBV12-4 with TRBJ2-7; no DNA is available, so the TRBD2 call from TCRdb remains unchecked. The CDR3 runs to 15 residues. The chain's CDR3 is CASAAAGGAEDEQYF.

This clonotype ranks as medium-sized in terms of frequency. The chain carries TRBV29-1 and TRBJ2-1. The CDR3 loop spans 15 amino acids. Germline V gene lookup returns CDR1 SQVTM and CDR2 ANQGSEA. This chain's CDR3 is CSVDLAARPDNEQFF.

Judged by frequency, this clonotype is medium-sized (0.01 to 0.1%). Here the CDR3 reads CAWSADSGNQPQHF. The chain uses TRBV30 and TRBJ1-5. The CDR3 has 14 amino acids. In germline, CDR1 is GTSNPN, CDR2 SVGIG (reference sequence).

By frequency, this clonotype is medium-sized. The chain uses TRBV6-5 and TRBJ2-3; the TCRdb D gene call, TRBD2, has no DNA to confirm it. Germline V CDR1 and CDR2: MNHEY, SVGAGI. The CDR3 length is 12 residues. The CDR3 spells CATTTTGTRQYF.

This clonotype registers medium-sized by frequency. CDR3: CASSKGQNTGELFF. This chain connects TRBV12-3 or TRBV12-4 to TRBJ2-2; TCRdb names TRBD1, which stays unverified in the absence of DNA. This CDR3 region has 14 residues.

Its frequency marks this clonotype as medium-sized. The rearrangement joins TRBV20-1 to TRBJ2-7; the TCRdb call, TRBD1, lacks DNA for checking. The germline CDR1 and CDR2 sequences are DFQATT and SNEGSKA (reference sequence). The CDR3 has 13 residues. The CDR3 region is CSADPGQAYEQYF.

This clonotype registers medium-sized by frequency. The J gene is TRBJ1-2, the V gene TRBV15. The V gene's germline CDR1 is LNHNV and CDR2 YYDKDF (reference sequence). The CDR3 sequence is 13 residues long. This CDR3 is CATSRGSSYGYTF.

The chain combines TRBV27 with TRBJ1-2; TCRdb calls TRBD1, which cannot be checked without DNA. The V gene's germline CDR1 is MNHEY and CDR2 SMNVEV (reference sequence). The CDR3 length is 15 residues. The CDR3 loop reads CASSLRQGIQYGYTF.

In terms of frequency, this clonotype is medium-sized (0.01 to 0.1%). The J gene is TRBJ2-3, the V gene TRBV6-5; TCRdb returns TRBD1, unconfirmable since there is no DNA. This CDR3 is 15 amino acids long. Germline V CDR1 and CDR2: MNHEY, SVGAGI. The chain's CDR3 is CATGPRGTATDTQYF.

CDR3 residues: CASSYGGNNYGYTF. V is TRBV6-5 and J is TRBJ1-2; lacking DNA, the TRBD1 call made by TCRdb goes unchecked. The CDR3 sequence is 14 residues long. Per the germline V gene, CDR1 is MNHEY and CDR2 is SVGAGI.

This clonotype is deemed medium-sized by its frequency. The chain employs TRBV19 and TRBJ1-5; the D gene TCRdb calls, TRBD1, cannot be checked with no DNA. The germline V gene has CDR1 LNHDA and CDR2 SQIVND (reference sequence). This CDR3 has 15 residues. CDR3 sequence reads: CASSATGGGWQPQHF.

The genes are TRBV7-2 and TRBJ2-3; TCRdb calls TRBD2, which cannot be checked without DNA. CDR1 and CDR2 from the germline V gene are SGHTA and FQGNSA. This CDR3 has 15 residues. CDR3 region: CASSLVGRSTDTQYF.

This clonotype is labeled medium-sized based on frequency. This chain links TRBV6-5 with TRBJ1-4; checking the TCRdb D call of TRBD1 is not possible without DNA. The CDR3 is 15 residues long. Germline V gives CDR1 MNHEY, CDR2 SVGAGI. The CDR3 region is CASSSGGDANEKLFF.

This clonotype is labeled medium-sized based on frequency. The chain couples TRBV29-1 to TRBJ2-2; the TCRdb call, TRBD1, lacks DNA for checking. This CDR3 region has 16 residues. Germline V gene sequence: CDR1 SQVTM, CDR2 ANQGSEA. The CDR3 here is CSARRGGTGLTGELFF.

The genes are TRBV5-6 and TRBJ2-7. Germline CDR1 reads SGHDT; CDR2 reads YYEEEE. The CDR3 covers 14 residues. CDR3 sequence: CASSPAFDSYKQYF. Complete variable domain (other parts from reference TRBV5-6 and TRBJ2-7): DAGVTQSPTHLIKTRGQQVTLRCSPKSGHDTVSWYQQALGQGPQFIFQYYEEEERQRGNFPDRFSGHQFPNYSSELNVNALLLGDSALYLCASSPAFDSYKQYFGPGTRLTVT.

V gene TRBV13 combines with J gene TRBJ1-2; TCRdb's D call of TRBD1 is untestable without DNA. There are 14 residues in the CDR3. Per the germline V gene, CDR1 is PRHDT and CDR2 is FYEKMQ (reference sequence). CDR3 region: CASSQDRLAYGYTF.

The genes are TRBV20-1 and TRBJ2-7; TCRdb gives TRBD1 as the D gene, but with no DNA this cannot be confirmed. CDR1 and CDR2 (germline): DFQATT, SNEGSKA (reference sequence). The CDR3 contains 14 residues. The CDR3 loop reads CSAHGSLGEYEQYF.